What follows are 6 T cell receptor beta chains derived from one specimen sequenced in a study of sequential checkpoint blockade in melanoma. Treatment noted: randomized to nivolumab then ipilimumab (arm A) or the reverse (arm B). Method: immunoSEQ multiplex PCR; TCRdb's copy keeps in-frame clones and lacks some. This sample carries 15,000 to 20,000 clones, roughly 66% of them seen once, and the ten largest clones take under 20%. The sequences come from CD8+ T cells sorted from blood (inferred from file names), collected from a patient given nivolumab and ipilimumab in sequence. The receptor set was obtained from a human donor with melanoma.

The chain joins TRBV7-2 to TRBJ2-5; 8 bases fit TRBD2. The trim removed 4 bases at V and 5 bases at J, leaving 12 bases unmatched. The germline CDR1 and CDR2 sequences are SGHTA and FQGNSA. The CDR3 runs to 16 residues. This CDR3 is CASSSEREWAGETQYF. In DNA form, the CDR3 reads TGTGCCAGCAGCTCCGAGCGGGAGTGGGCTGGGGAGACCCAGTACTTC.

The rearrangement uses TRBV7-6 and TRBJ1-1; 7 bases map to TRBD1. Germline CDR1 is SGHVS and CDR2 is FNYEAQ. V was clipped by 5 bases and J by 5 bases; unmatched bases: 17. This CDR3 has 17 amino acids. CDR3 nucleotide sequence: TGTGCCAGCAGCCACGGAAAAAACTACAGGGGAATAACTGAAGCTTTCTTT. The encoded protein is CASSHGKNYRGITEAFF.

The chain uses TRBV29-1 and TRBJ2-1; D may be TRBD2 (6 bases). The CDR3 extends over 14 amino acids. CDR1 and CDR2 from the germline V gene are SQVTM and ANQGSEA. V shed 4 bases and J shed 0 bases, with 10 bases lying between them. CDR3 nucleotide sequence: TGCAGCGTTGTTGGGCGGGGCTCCTACAATGAGCAGTTCTTC. Translating gives CSVVGRGSYNEQFF.

This chain uses TRBV5-4 with TRBJ1-1, with D hard to call. CDR1 is SGHNT, CDR2 YYREEE, per germline (reference sequence). This CDR3 region has 14 residues. V was clipped by 1 base and J by 3 bases, with 10 bases between them. The CDR3 here is CASSLNQEDTEAFF. The CDR3 DNA reads as TGTGCCAGCAGCTTGAACCAGGAGGACACTGAAGCTTTCTTT.

The chain couples TRBV4-1 to TRBJ2-1; D is possibly TRBD1 (5 bases). The CDR3 runs to 14 residues. V was trimmed by 1 base and J by 7 bases, leaving 11 bases between them. Germline V gene lookup returns CDR1 MGHRA and CDR2 YSYEKL. This CDR3 is CASSQVGARNEQFF. The CDR3 nucleotides read TGCGCCAGCAGCCAAGTAGGGGCGCGAAATGAGCAGTTCTTC.

The sample holds one count of this clone. The chain links TRBV29-1 to TRBJ2-1, with TRBD1 identical over 8 bases. There are 13 residues in the CDR3. CDR1 and CDR2 (germline): SQVTM, ANQGSEA. The ends lost 6 bases at V and 8 bases at J; junction bases unmatched: 9. DNA of the CDR3: TGCAGCGTGGGAGGACAGGGCCTGGATGAGCAGTTCTTC. This codes for CSVGGQGLDEQFF.